This T cell receptor beta chain was captured in a study of shared clonotypes between healthy human individuals. Study conclusions and caveats: Sharing across four donors was highest in naive CD4 (around 5%) and lowest in memory CD8 (roughly 0.4%). Represented genetic and exposure-history diversity was restricted by having few donors.

Comment on this clone: Its cognate antigen is unknown.

The assay was immunoSEQ multiplex PCR, and TCRdb's table has in-frame clones only and misses some. The sample yields 2 million or so clones, roughly 96% seen once. V dropped 0 bases and J dropped 5; count of bases not matched to a gene: 9. The CDR3 totals 17 residues. Germline CDR1 SGHRS, CDR2 YFSETQ. Each of the donors was a healthy adult who was HIV-negative and had not had a recent acute infection or vaccination. The chain combines TRBV5-1 with TRBJ2-1; 9 bases fit TRBD2. The sample comprised naive CD4+ T cells sorted from blood. The sample's subset: CD45RA+ positively selected. The clonotype was recovered from a man aged 18 to 29 in good health. The CDR3 here is CASSLGLASGINNEQFF. The CDR3 DNA sequence: TGCGCCAGCAGCTTGGGACTGGCTAGCGGGATTAACAATGAGCAGTTCTTC.